One sample yielded the 6 T cell receptor beta chains listed below, sequenced in a study of blood T cell repertoires in COVID-19. Measured with immunoSEQ multiplex PCR; TCRdb has only the in-frame clones, and not every one. The sample has 150,000 to 200,000 clones, approximately 84% seen once. Material for sequencing was PBMCs or T cells enriched from blood (not recorded which). The receptors here all came from a man aged 50-60 years who had recovered from COVID-19.

The genes are TRBV4-3 and TRBJ1-6; TRBD1 might be the D (5 bases). The CDR3 is made up of 15 amino acids. From germline, CDR1 is LGHNA and CDR2 YSLEER. V was cut by 4 bases and J by 8 bases, with 15 bases left in between. The DNA for the CDR3 is TGCGCCAGCAGCCGCAGGGAGGGATTCGATTCACCCCTCCACTTT. It codes for CASSRREGFDSPLHF.

The V gene is TRBV23-1, the J gene TRBJ2-7; D is possibly TRBD2 (6 bases). TRBV23-1 is an ORF, with its function uncertain. With 6 bases removed from V and 2 bases from J, the gap between germline ends came to 20 bases. The CDR3 contains 16 residues. CDR3 nucleotides: TGCGCCAGCAGCACATGGCGGGGAATTAGAACCTACGAGCAGTACTTC. Its protein product is CASSTWRGIRTYEQYF.

The rearrangement joins TRBV3-1 (or the pseudogene TRBV3-2) to TRBJ1-2, with TRBD1 identical over 9 bases. This CDR3 region has 14 residues. Germline V gene data show CDR1 as LGHDT and CDR2 as YNNKEL (reference sequence). Germline trimming cut 4 bases from V and 7 bases from J; bases unmatched to any gene: 7. CDR3 bases: TGTGCCAGCAGCCGTCAGGGACAGGGAGGTGGCTACACCTTC. Translated, it gives CASSRQGQGGGYTF.

The chain carries TRBV18 and TRBJ1-4, with 7 bases matching TRBD1. This CDR3 comprises 13 residues. Per germline, CDR1 KGHSH and CDR2 LQKENI. V lost 2 bases, J lost 14 bases, and 8 bases stayed unmatched. The CDR3 protein is CASSPWGQSDLFF. Here the CDR3 DNA reads TGTGCCAGCTCACCATGGGGACAGAGCGATCTGTTTTTT.

This clone appeared a single time. This clone may be a read error of a much larger clone one base away. V and J are TRBV27 and TRBJ2-7, with D possibly matching TRBD2 (6 bases). Looked up from germline, CDR1 is MNHEY and CDR2 is SMNVEV (reference sequence). The V and J ends lost 2 bases and 2 bases respectively, with 7 bases between them. The CDR3 is 13 residues long. The CDR3 reads CASSLGGTYEQYF. The CDR3 DNA is TGTGCCAGCAGTTTAGGGGGGACCTACGAGCAGTACTTC.

The chain joins TRBV18 to TRBJ1-5, with D hard to call. V dropped 5 bases and J dropped 1 base, with 3 bases sitting between them. The germline V gene has CDR1 KGHSH and CDR2 LQKENI. The CDR3 has 12 amino acids. Here the CDR3 reads CASSESNQPQHF. DNA for the CDR3: TGTGCCAGCTCAGAGAGCAATCAGCCCCAGCATTTT. The full variable domain, with the rest looked up from reference TRBV18 and TRBJ1-5, is NAGVMQNPRHLVRRRGQEARLRCSPMKGHSHVYWYRQLPEEGLKFMVYLQKENIIDESGMPKERFSAEFPKEGPSILRIQQVVRGDSAAYFCASSESNQPQHFGDGTRLSIL.